These 9 T cell receptor beta chains originate from one sample sequenced in a study of graft-versus-host responses after intestinal transplantation. The antigens these receptors bind are not known. Method: immunoSEQ multiplex PCR; TCRdb's copy keeps in-frame clones and lacks some. The table has tens of thousands of clones, less than 90% seen once; the top ten hold roughly 0.3%. The material was unstimulated CD4+ T cells sorted from spleen or lymph node cells, obtained before transplant. The receptor source for this set is a human donor who was the organ donor for an intestinal transplant.

In its sample, this clone was seen a few times. This chain connects TRBV5-1 to TRBJ1-1; TRBD1 matches 9 bases. V dropped 7 bases and J dropped 4; count of bases not matched to a gene: 8. From germline, CDR1 is SGHRS and CDR2 YFSETQ. The CDR3 length is 14 residues. CDR3 sequence: CASAGTGSATEAFF. The CDR3 region has the DNA TGCGCCAGCGCCGGGACAGGGTCGGCCACTGAAGCTTTCTTT.

Of note for this clone: An end of the junction differs from the germline gene, which may be a read error. This chain uses TRBV5-1 with TRBJ2-1; TRBD1 agrees at 7 bases. Germline V gene sequence: CDR1 SGHRS, CDR2 YFSETQ. The CDR3 is 18 residues long. CDR3 DNA: TGCGCCAGCAGCGCACAAAGGACAGGAAAGGCTGTTTACAATGAGCAATTCTTC. Amino acids: CASSAQRTGKAVYNEQFF. Supplemented by reference TRBV5-1 and TRBJ2-1, the full variable domain reads KAGVTQTPRYLIKTRGQQVTLSCSPISGHRSVSWYQQTPGQGLQFLFEYFSETQRNKGNFPGRFSGRQFSNSRSEMNVSTLELGDSALYLCASSAQRTGKAVYNEQFFGPGTRLTVL.

This clone was counted only a few times. The chain is built from TRBV5-1 and TRBJ2-6, with 14 positions matching TRBD2. V was pared by 4 bases and J by 0 bases, with 6 bases of the junction left unmatched. CDR1 is SGHRS and CDR2 is YFSETQ in the germline V gene. CDR3 size: 19 residues. DNA of the CDR3: TGCGCCAGCAGCGGGACTAGCGGGAGAGCCGCCTCTGGGGCCAACGTCCTGACTTTC. Encoded protein: CASSGTSGRAASGANVLTF.

The chain carries TRBV7-8 and TRBJ2-7; D is perhaps TRBD1 (6 bases). The V end was cut by 3 bases, the J end by 5 bases, with 14 bases between. The length of the CDR3 is 14 residues. Per germline, CDR1 SGHVS and CDR2 FQNEAQ. The CDR3 DNA sequence: TGTGCCAGCAGCTTGATACAGGGCCCCCACGAGCAGTACTTC. The encoded protein is CASSLIQGPHEQYF.

J is TRBJ2-1 and V is TRBV6-1; 9 positions agree with TRBD1. Germline loops: CDR1 MNHNS, CDR2 SASEGT. This CDR3 comprises 15 residues. The V segment lost 5 bases and the J segment 0 bases; nucleotides outside the gene matches: 2. The CDR3 region has the DNA TGTGCCAGCAGTACGACAGGGGGCTCCTACAATGAGCAGTTCTTC. Protein product: CASSTTGGSYNEQFF.

Remarks on this clone: The conserved phenylalanine or tryptophan normally closing the CDR3 is absent here, so this likely arose from a read error. The CDR3 nucleotides read TGTGCCAGCAGCTTAGGGCCTTGGAGCTCTTCACCCCTCCACCTT. This translates into CASSLGPWSSSPLHL. V gene TRBV7-2 combines with J gene TRBJ1-6; unclear D gene. Trimming shortened V by 1 base and J by 9 bases, and 13 bases separated the two germline ends. Germline-derived CDR1 and CDR2 are SGHTA and FQGNSA. CDR3 length equals 15 residues.

This rearrangement joins TRBV30 to TRBJ1-3, with a weak D call TRBD1 (5 bases). Trimming took off 3 bases at V and 4 bases at J, with 16 bases between the two ends. Germline V gives CDR1 GTSNPN, CDR2 SVGIG (reference sequence). The CDR3 extends over 15 amino acids. In DNA form, the CDR3 reads TGTGCCTGGAGGGCCCCTGGGGGGGTCGGAAACACCATATATTTT. This gives the protein CAWRAPGGVGNTIYF.

This chain uses TRBV30 with TRBJ2-3; 9 nucleotides agree with TRBD1. The length of the CDR3 is 14 residues. The germline V gene has CDR1 GTSNPN and CDR2 SVGIG (reference sequence). J lost 4 bases, V lost 5 bases, and 7 bases had no gene match. CDR3 residues: CAWGTTGGADTQYF. Here the CDR3 DNA reads TGTGCCTGGGGGACCACAGGGGGCGCAGATACGCAGTATTTT.

The chain combines TRBV19 with TRBJ1-1; 8 nucleotides line up with TRBD1. The V and J ends lost 8 bases and 4 bases, in that order; junction bases with no gene match: 9. Germline CDR1 LNHDA, CDR2 SQIVND (reference sequence). The CDR3 is made up of 14 amino acids. CDR3 region: CASAHRGKGTEAFF. Written as DNA, the CDR3 is TGTGCCAGTGCACACAGGGGGAAAGGCACTGAAGCTTTCTTT. Full variable domain (rest looked up from reference TRBV19 and TRBJ1-1): DGGITQSPKYLFRKEGQNVTLSCEQNLNHDAMYWYRQDPGQGLRLIYYSQIVNDFQKGDIAEGYSVSREKKESFPLTVTSAQKNPTAFYLCASAHRGKGTEAFFGQGTRLTVV.